This paragraph reports one T cell receptor (beta chain). Trimming took 6 bases from V and 2 from J, leaving 15 bases between them. This CDR3 comprises 14 residues. The germline V gene encodes CDR1 SGHTS and CDR2 YDEGEE. The sample comes from a study of blood T cell repertoires in COVID-19. Study as a whole: Samples taken during acute and convalescent COVID-19 were collected in the United States, Italy and Spain. PBMCs, B-cell-depleted T cells, or T cells were the source of the cDNA or gDNA that made up the material.

Original methodology: Nucleated cell number was recorded as an estimate derived from reference gene primer amplification. Assay: immunoSEQ multiplex PCR; the TCRdb copy retains only in-frame clones and omits some. The V and J calls and clone size come from that table; D and trimming were worked out from the DNA. The sample holds more than 200,000 clones, about 85% seen once. The sequenced material came from peripheral blood. The chain is built from TRBV5-8 and TRBJ2-7; D perhaps matches TRBD1 (6 bases). The clonotype comes from a man aged 55 to 70 with acute or convalescent COVID-19. CDR3 sequence reads: CASNTPAGAYEQYF. CDR3 DNA sequence: TGTGCCAGCAATACCCCGGCAGGGGCCTACGAGCAGTACTTC. Drawing the rest from reference TRBV5-8 and TRBJ2-7, the complete variable domain is EAGVTQSPTHLIKTRGQQATLRCSPISGHTSVYWYQQALGLGLQFLLWYDEGEERNRGNFPPRFSGRQFPNYSSELNVNALELEDSALYLCASNTPAGAYEQYFGPGTRLTVT.